Presented here are 8 T cell receptor beta chains from one specimen sequenced in a study of T cell responses to AZD1222 COVID-19 vaccine. Sequenced by immunoSEQ multiplex PCR; TCRdb stores in-frame clones only, minus some. The repertoire holds 150,000 or so clones, about 90% seen once, with about 3% in the top ten. The sample was peripheral blood, taken on day 0 of MenACWY control vaccination. Receptors were obtained from an adult in good health.

V and J are TRBV2 and TRBJ2-7; D possibly matches TRBD1 or TRBD2 (5 bases each). The ends were cut back, 3 bases at V and 0 bases at J, with 12 bases in the middle. Germline V gene sequence: CDR1 SNHLY, CDR2 FYNNEI. This CDR3 is built from 15 residues. CDR3 region: CASSDGTTRSYEQYF. CDR3 DNA: TGTGCCAGCAGTGATGGGACGACACGCTCCTACGAGCAGTACTTC.

V usage is TRBV9 and J usage is TRBJ1-1; D gene unclear. Germline V gene sequence: CDR1 SGDLS, CDR2 YYNGEE. The CDR3 extends over 14 amino acids. Trimming took off 4 bases at V and 0 bases at J, with 10 bases between the two ends. CDR3 nucleotides: TGTGCCAGCAGCCCGTGGCAGATGAACACTGAAGCTTTCTTT. Protein sequence: CASSPWQMNTEAFF. The variable domain in full, with the rest retrieved from reference TRBV9 and TRBJ1-1, is DSGVTQTPKHLITATGQRVTLRCSPRSGDLSVYWYQQSLDQGLQFLIQYYNGEERAKGNILERFSAQQFPDLHSELNLSSLELGDSALYFCASSPWQMNTEAFFGQGTRLTVV.

This chain joins TRBV3-1 (or the pseudogene TRBV3-2) and TRBJ1-1; D remains unclear. V lost 3 bases, J lost 5 bases, and 10 bases lay in between. Germline V gene data show CDR1 as LGHDT and CDR2 as YNNKEL (reference sequence). This CDR3 has 13 residues. The CDR3 nucleotides are TGTGCCAGCAGCCAGGTTTCTCGGACTGAAGCTTTCTTT. Translating gives CASSQVSRTEAFF.

This chain uses TRBV7-9 with TRBJ2-7; D ambiguous. Trimming removed 5 bases from V and 3 bases from J, with 5 bases in between. Germline values: CDR1 SEHNR, CDR2 FQNEAQ (reference sequence). The CDR3 runs to 11 residues. The CDR3 nucleotides are TGTGCCAGCAGCACTTACTACGAGCAGTACTTC. As protein: CASSTYYEQYF.

The gene calls are TRBV18 and TRBJ2-2; 7 nucleotides line up with TRBD2. The CDR3 runs to 15 residues. The V and J ends lost 3 bases and 5 bases, in that order; junction bases with no gene match: 6. In germline, CDR1 is KGHSH, CDR2 LQKENI. CDR3 in amino acids: CASSPGRERTGELFF. The CDR3 DNA reads as TGTGCCAGCTCACCGGGGCGGGAGAGGACCGGGGAGCTGTTTTTT. Supplemented by reference TRBV18 and TRBJ2-2, the full variable domain reads NAGVMQNPRHLVRRRGQEARLRCSPMKGHSHVYWYRQLPEEGLKFMVYLQKENIIDESGMPKERFSAEFPKEGPSILRIQQVVRGDSAAYFCASSPGRERTGELFFGEGSRLTVL.

As to this clone: Mismatch with germline at one junction end may stem from a read error. The chain has TRBV24-1 and TRBJ2-3; TRBD2 aligns across 10 bases. This CDR3 contains 16 residues. Germline loops: CDR1 KGHDR, CDR2 SFDVKD. The CDR3 spells CATSDSASGGTDTQYF. CDR3 DNA: TGTGCCACCAGTGATTCTGCTAGCGGGGGCACGGATACGCAGTATTTT.

The rearrangement uses TRBV5-1 and TRBJ2-2, with D possibly being TRBD2 (5 bases). The CDR3 totals 13 residues. Germline V gene data show CDR1 as SGHRS and CDR2 as YFSETQ. The ends were cut back, 2 bases at V and 5 bases at J, with 7 bases in the middle. The CDR3 is CASSFSGTGELFF. DNA for the CDR3: TGCGCCAGCAGCTTCTCGGGAACCGGGGAGCTGTTTTTT.

As concerns this clone: The identical CDR3 is also encoded by other nucleotide sequences in the sample. The chain combines TRBV19 with TRBJ2-1; the D is unclear. CDR1 LNHDA and CDR2 SQIVND come from the germline V gene (reference sequence). The CDR3 sequence is 15 residues long. Trimming cost V 1 base and J 1 base, with 8 bases left between them. CDR3 sequence (DNA): TGTGCCAGTAGTATAGGTGGGCGGTCCTACAATGAGCAGTTCTTC. As protein: CASSIGGRSYNEQFF.